These 5 T cell receptor beta chains originate from one sample sequenced in a study of shared clonotypes between healthy human individuals. Using immunoSEQ multiplex PCR, the repertoire was profiled, and TCRdb retains in-frame clones only, with some absent. The table records some 2,000,000 clones, 85% to 95% of them present only once. The sample was naive CD4+ T cells sorted from blood. The subset denotes: CD45RA+ positively selected. The receptor set was obtained from a man between 18 and 29 years old in good health.

The rearrangement joins TRBV7-3 to TRBJ1-6; 9 bases agree with TRBD1. The CDR3 spans 15 residues. From germline, CDR1 is SGHTA and CDR2 FQGTGA. V was pared by 2 bases and J by 7 bases, with 3 bases of the junction left unmatched. The CDR3 protein is CASSLYGTGNSPLHF. The CDR3 region has the DNA TGTGCCAGCAGCTTATATGGGACAGGGAATTCACCCCTCCACTTT.

This chain connects TRBV12-2 to TRBJ2-7; the table's D call, TRBD2, has no DNA check behind it. TRBV12-2 is noted as a pseudogene. This CDR3 is built from 15 residues. DNA of the CDR3: TGTGCAAGTCGTTTGGGCGGTGGAGGGTCCTACGAGCAGTACTTC. Its translation: CASRLGGGGSYEQYF.

The V call is TRBV12-5, the J call TRBJ2-7; D unclear. This CDR3 is built from 15 residues. V was pared by 6 bases and J by 3 bases, with 18 bases between. Germline V gene data show CDR1 as LGHNT and CDR2 as FRNRAP. The DNA of the CDR3 is TGTGCTAGTGGCCAGGTAGTTAGCCCGATCTACGAGCAGTACTTC. Its translation is CASGQVVSPIYEQYF.

Notes on this clone: Within the sample, other DNA sequences also encode this same CDR3. The rearrangement links TRBV2 to TRBJ2-5; D not resolved. The V end lost 4 bases, the J end lost 1 base, and 4 bases lay between the germline ends. The CDR3 spans 12 residues. Per the germline V gene, CDR1 is SNHLY and CDR2 is FYNNEI. The CDR3 loop reads CASSVLQETQYF. The CDR3 DNA reads TGTGCCAGCAGTGTGCTCCAAGAGACCCAGTACTTC.

V is TRBV6-6 and J is TRBJ1-4; no clear D gene. CDR1 is MNHNY and CDR2 is SVGAGI in the germline V gene (reference sequence). V gave up 2 bases and J gave up 3 bases, with 13 bases separating them. The CDR3 sequence is 16 residues long. The CDR3 DNA reads TGTGCCAGCAGTTACCGACCAGGTGGACCTAATGAAAAACTGTTTTTT. As protein: CASSYRPGGPNEKLFF.